This TCR beta chain is drawn from a study of cytomegalovirus exposure and HLA in healthy donors (dated by TCRdb to the late 2010s). Turning to the overall study: An earlier analysis of roughly 630 of the donors reported 276 Gb of sequence data and more than 90 million unique TCR beta sequences from about 180 million T cells. An early release covering 500 to 750 HLA-typed donors comprised about 300 gigabases of sequencing data and roughly 86 million unique TCR sequences. Among the roughly 400 genotyped donors, around 81% belonged to the genetic ancestry cluster associated with self-reported Caucasian donors. The aim of the study was to test whether cataloging public T cell receptors could identify signatures of past pathogen exposure. The study profiled the T cell repertoires of 666 subjects by immunosequencing and related them to cytomegalovirus serostatus. Along with the approximately 650-subject first cohort, a separate validation cohort of approximately 110 different subjects was used. High-throughput TCR immunosequencing, statistical association of individual TCRs with disease status, and machine learning were combined to predict cytomegalovirus infection status. To study patterns of TCR occurrence, a later analysis re-analyzed previously published TCR beta repertoires from 666 donors and added high-resolution HLA genotyping. Rather than drawing on any new phenotypic data, the later analysis identified candidate immune exposures from TCR beta sequences and the way those sequences occurred across donors. An earlier analysis of approximately 580 of the donors used high-throughput TCR beta sequencing to judge whether each TCR beta V gene segment behaved as functional or pseudogenic. Donor age, sex, ethnicity and CMV serostatus were compiled alongside the repertoire data. Genome-wide SNP genotypes for about three fifths of the roughly 670 donors were used in a later genetic analysis, which treated that subset as a discovery cohort. Every discovery cohort repertoire had been produced on one sequencing platform. Class I and class II HLA loci were covered by the typing at four-digit resolution. The number of donors typed differed by locus, with roughly 629-640 for A, B, C, DRB1 and DQB1, 522 for DQA1, about 610 for DPA1, and some 470 for DPB1. Because of strong linkage in the cohort, roughly 5 DR-DQ haplotypes were treated as single units for association and clustering. Across 398 genotyped donors of the cohort, an average of roughly 250,000 unique TCR beta nucleotide sequences per donor were sequenced, and about a sixth of those sequences were non-productive.

CDR1 MDHEN and CDR2 SYDVKM are derived from the germline V gene. From V the trimming removes 9 bases and from J it removes 3 bases, while the gene matches leave 9 bases of the junction unaccounted for. From the cysteine up to the phenylalanine, the CDR3 has a length of 14 residues. Of the read, only the CDR3 DNA is kept; its 42 bases are in frame from base 1. Library preparation was by the immunoSEQ multiplex PCR assay. For the multiplex PCR, a mixture combining 60 forward primers for TCR Vbeta segments and 13 reverse primers for TCR Jbeta segments was used. Amplification of the CDR3 region of rearranged TCR beta genes was performed with a multiplex PCR assay on genomic DNA. On the Illumina HiSeq System, the amplified TCR beta libraries were sequenced as 87-base-pair reads. Turning to the authors' computational methods: A later analysis counted approximately 84 million unique TCR beta chains across the 640 or so repertoires, and some 12 million of these chains were shared by at least two donors. To remove PCR and sequencing errors, raw reads were error-corrected and collapsed into unique sequences using a nearest-neighbor algorithm that merged closely related sequences. To assign V, D and J gene segments, CDR3 sequences were aligned to IMGT reference sequences. For a sequence to be retained, at least a six-nucleotide match to both a V gene segment and a J gene segment was required. A rearrangement was called productive if the CDR3 had no stop codons and remained in frame with V and J, and every other rearrangement was called non-productive. Following IMGT convention, CDR3 was defined as the stretch from the second conserved V-encoded cysteine up to the conserved J-encoded phenylalanine. The earlier analysis of about 590 of the donors excluded sequences that lacked an unambiguous match to a single V gene segment. An earlier analysis of several hundred of the donors called V segments functional above 56.7% productive rearrangements and segregating when the between-donor standard deviation exceeded 5%. A statistical classification framework was developed to diagnose cytomegalovirus status using the catalog of TCR beta chain sequences. In a later analysis, V and J genes were assigned by comparing TCR nucleotide sequences against IMGT/GENE-DB human TR gene sequences. A later analysis assigned CDR3 sequences and most-parsimonious VDJ recombination scenarios with the TCRdist pipeline. A later analysis defined each TCR beta chain by its CDR3 amino acid sequence plus V-gene family, and excluded reads lacking a unique V-gene family. In a later analysis, fewer than 600 highly shared, low-generation-probability nucleotide sequences were removed to address suspected cross-contamination and a sequencing artifact. A later analysis calculated a clonal expansion index for each public chain from normalized within-repertoire ranks of inferred template counts. In a later analysis, generation probabilities were computed using a VDJ recombination model fitted to out-of-frame rearrangements, and the results were checked against IGoR. Hypergeometric tests were used in a later analysis to score TCR-TCR, TCR-HLA and TCR-CMV co-occurrence, with a repertoire-size bias correction applied to the TCR pairs. To estimate false discovery rates, a later analysis permuted the HLA or CMV assignments 20 times. In a later analysis, co-occurring TCRs were grouped using DBSCAN, and TCRdist sequence similarity was added for clustering within HLA-allele-positive subsets. Repertoires with fewer than 30,000 or more than 120,000 public chains, plus five repertoires with anomalous nucleotide sharing, were excluded from co-occurrence clustering. This is the immuneACCESS table as TCRdb keeps it, with only in-frame sequences that have V and J called. A part of the clones is gone; compared with another copy, unresolved V genes explain less than half, and the rest is unexplained. The D gene and trimming were derived from the DNA, and the V and J assignments and clone size from that table. In this sample the table shows roughly 110,000 clones, 70% to 80% of which occur a single time. About 2.3% of the sample comes from the top ten.

The cohort was made up of approximately 670 healthy bone marrow donors. All cohort members were sampled while nominally healthy, although unrecorded immune exposures were likely present. The donor was CMV seronegative and belonged to the group of 350 or so seronegative cohort members. Each donor provided a peripheral blood sample, and peripheral blood mononuclear cells were used for TCR beta sequencing. The Qiagen DNeasy Blood Extraction Kit was used to extract genomic DNA from the blood cell samples. A note on this clone: The target of this receptor is not known. Per-nucleotide qualities are absent, and no much larger clonotype sits a single base away.

Paper-wide results and their limitations: In a later analysis, some 17,000 TCR beta sequences were associated with specific HLA alleles at a false discovery rate of 0.05. Only TCR beta chains were sequenced in this cohort, and the absence of alpha or paired-chain data limited detectable features. In vitro tests confirmed that a few of the cytomegalovirus-associated TCR beta chains recognize cytomegalovirus antigens. Linkage disequilibrium might explain the correlated functional status among segregating V segments, but an unknown experimental factor could not be excluded. A later analysis found that most CMV-associated TCR beta chains appeared HLA-restricted, with HLA associations seemingly driven largely by CMV exposure. In an earlier analysis of several hundred of the donors, most TCR beta V segments were observed in productive rearrangements about 87% or about 30% of the time, broadly matching IMGT annotations. The study listed over 150 TCR beta chains as associated with cytomegalovirus. It was suggested by the authors that the approach could potentially be generalized to other disease states and immunological phenotypes. When HLA alleles, especially DR and DQ, strongly co-occurred, TCR associations were difficult to assign to individual alleles. A later analysis reported that several top co-occurrence clusters appeared linked to parvovirus B19, influenza, CMV and Epstein-Barr virus. Compared with the approximately 600-donor mean, donors in an Asian-associated ancestry cluster had fewer N-insertions in productive TCRs, according to a later genetic analysis. The 87-base-pair reads could not distinguish some IMGT-functional V segments, including TRBV6-2 and TRBV6-3, so those segments were excluded. According to a later analysis, TCR association rates differed among HLA loci, with DRB1 alleles showing the most associated TCRs and HLA-C alleles showing the fewest. In a later analysis, HLA-associated TCR beta chains showed more clonal expansion and lower generation probabilities than non-associated chains that were equally common. While some public TCRs were present in many individuals, most TCR sequences turned up only very rarely across donors. A group of highly shared sequence variants was considered likely to be a technical artifact of the sequencing pipeline. Presence/absence analyses assumed roughly uniform sequencing depth across donors, an assumption that may not hold. CMV serostatus was the only immune exposure information available for the cohort. An association between a missense DCLRE1C variant and V-gene and J-gene trimming of TCR beta chains was found in a later genetic analysis and replicated in an independent cohort. A further reported finding was that TCR beta sequences accurately predicted the HLA-A and HLA-B alleles for most subjects in the first cohort. Because counts were too low, fewer than 20 rarely observed V segments, including chromosome 9 orphons, were excluded from the earlier analysis of fewer than 650 of the donors. HLA typing was unavailable for some donors at each locus, so association tests used only the typed subset. The classifier was reported to diagnose cytomegalovirus status with high specificity and sensitivity in both the original cohort and the validation cohort.

Sequenced sample: PBMCs. The sequence joins TRBV28 to TRBJ2-5; 8 nucleotides in the junction match TRBD2. The sequence derives from a man between 18 and 29 years old in good health and CMV-seronegative. DNA sequence: TGTGCCAGAGGATTAGCGGGGAATAAAGAGACCCAGTACTTC. The encoded protein is CARGLAGNKETQYF.